A single sample gave rise to the 24 T cell receptor beta chains below, sequenced in a study of blood T cell repertoires in COVID-19. TCRdb's copy holds only in-frame clones and misses some; the assay was immunoSEQ multiplex PCR. This table has fewer than 250,000 clones, 65% to 90% appearing once. The sequenced material came from peripheral blood. The receptors were sampled from a woman between 65 and 79 years old with acute or convalescent COVID-19.

J is TRBJ2-3 and V is TRBV2, with D possibly matching TRBD1 (5 bases). There are 15 residues in the CDR3. The germline V gene has CDR1 SNHLY and CDR2 FYNNEI. Between the trimmed V and J ends, which lost 7 bases and 3 bases, there was a span of 17 bases. CDR3 nucleotides: TGTGCCAGCAATGAGCGACGCAGGGTGACAGATACGCAGTATTTT. This gives the protein CASNERRRVTDTQYF.

This chain uses TRBV10-3 with TRBJ2-1, with TRBD2 matching 7 bases. Germline CDR1 reads ENHRY; CDR2 reads SYGVKD. The J segment lost 4 bases and the V segment lost 0 bases, leaving 6 bases of the junction unmatched. This CDR3 is built from 16 residues. The CDR3 loop is CAISESTSGEYNEQFF. The CDR3 DNA follows: TGTGCCATCAGTGAGTCTACCAGCGGGGAGTACAATGAGCAGTTCTTC.

This clone turned up a few times. This chain connects TRBV5-1 to TRBJ2-1; possible D gene TRBD2, 5 bases. This CDR3 contains 14 residues. Germline-derived CDR1 and CDR2 are SGHRS and YFSETQ. Trimming removed 7 bases from V and 0 bases from J, with 11 bases in between. CDR3 protein: CASEKGDSYNEQFF. CDR3 coding DNA: TGCGCCAGCGAGAAGGGAGACTCCTACAATGAGCAGTTCTTC. The entire variable domain, with the rest obtained from reference TRBV5-1 and TRBJ2-1, is as follows: KAGVTQTPRYLIKTRGQQVTLSCSPISGHRSVSWYQQTPGQGLQFLFEYFSETQRNKGNFPGRFSGRQFSNSRSEMNVSTLELGDSALYLCASEKGDSYNEQFFGPGTRLTVL.

This chain connects TRBV5-1 to TRBJ2-7; 7 bases align to TRBD1. The V segment lost 7 bases and the J segment 6 bases; nucleotides outside the gene matches: 13. The CDR3 extends over 14 amino acids. CDR1 and CDR2 from the germline V gene are SGHRS and YFSETQ. The CDR3 is CASGLGQASAEQYF. CDR3 nucleotides: TGCGCCAGCGGACTCGGACAGGCCTCGGCCGAGCAGTACTTC.

The chain combines TRBV5-1 with TRBJ2-3, with no clear D. The CDR3 runs to 12 residues. Trimming left V 4 bases short and J 2 bases short, with 5 bases between. Per germline, CDR1 SGHRS and CDR2 YFSETQ. The CDR3 region is CASSQYTDTQYF. CDR3 bases: TGCGCCAGCAGCCAGTACACAGATACGCAGTATTTT.

This chain joins TRBV27 and TRBJ1-2; TRBD1 might be the D (6 bases). The CDR3 spans 15 residues. Germline V lookup: CDR1 MNHEY, CDR2 SMNVEV (reference sequence). The germline V and J ends were trimmed by 1 base and 4 bases, with 13 bases remaining between them. CDR3 bases: TGTGCCAGCAGTTTATTGTGGGGGCCTGGCTATGGCTACACCTTC. Encoded protein: CASSLLWGPGYGYTF.

This clone was counted a single time. The J gene is TRBJ2-5, the V gene TRBV10-3, with D hard to call. The V end was cut by 3 bases, the J end by 5 bases, with 10 bases between. This CDR3 has 13 amino acids. CDR1 and CDR2 (germline): ENHRY, SYGVKD. CDR3 protein: CAISDQARETQYF. In DNA, the CDR3 is TGTGCCATCAGTGACCAGGCCCGGGAGACCCAGTACTTC.

The genes are TRBV20-1 and TRBJ1-1, with D maybe TRBD1 (5 bases). The V gene's germline CDR1 is DFQATT and CDR2 SNEGSKA (reference sequence). V dropped 6 bases and J dropped 6 bases, with 11 bases sitting between them. The CDR3 length is 11 residues. CDR3 nucleotide sequence: TGCAGTGCCAAGGGGTTGGCTGAAGCTTTCTTT. It encodes CSAKGLAEAFF.

This clone was found once. The chain links TRBV30 to TRBJ2-7; 9 positions agree with TRBD1. Germline CDR1 and CDR2: GTSNPN and SVGIG (reference sequence). Trimming at V came to 2 bases and at J to 7 bases, leaving 9 bases not matched to a gene. The CDR3 length is 14 residues. The CDR3 here is CAWSRLQGAWEQYF. As DNA, the CDR3 is TGTGCCTGGAGTCGGTTACAGGGGGCGTGGGAGCAGTACTTC. Full variable domain (rest looked up from reference TRBV30 and TRBJ2-7): SQTIHQWPATLVQPVGSPLSLECTVEGTSNPNLYWYRQAAGRGLQLLFYSVGIGQISSEVPQNLSASRPQDRQFILSSKKLLLSDSGFYLCAWSRLQGAWEQYFGPGTRLTVT.

The chain employs TRBV4-3 and TRBJ1-4; no firm D call. Trimming cost V 1 base and J 5 bases, with 11 bases left between them. CDR1 is LGHNA, CDR2 YSLEER, per germline. The CDR3 runs 15 residues. The CDR3 spells CASSQAGAWNEKLFF. CDR3 in DNA: TGCGCCAGCAGCCAAGCCGGTGCTTGGAATGAAAAACTGTTTTTT.

This clone was detected only once. The chain carries TRBV5-1 and TRBJ2-2, with D tentatively TRBD2 (6 bases). The V gene lost 4 bases and the J gene lost 1 base, with 14 bases spanning the gap. The CDR3 length is 16 residues. The germline V gene encodes CDR1 SGHRS and CDR2 YFSETQ. Here the CDR3 reads CASSGTGLLNTGELFF. CDR3 coding DNA: TGCGCCAGCAGCGGAACGGGACTCCTGAACACCGGGGAGCTGTTTTTT. Drawing the rest from reference TRBV5-1 and TRBJ2-2, the complete variable domain is KAGVTQTPRYLIKTRGQQVTLSCSPISGHRSVSWYQQTPGQGLQFLFEYFSETQRNKGNFPGRFSGRQFSNSRSEMNVSTLELGDSALYLCASSGTGLLNTGELFFGEGSRLTVL.

This clone was picked up one time. The V and J genes are TRBV5-6 and TRBJ2-7; weak D call: TRBD1 (6 bases). Trimming removed 3 bases at V and 7 bases at J, with 14 bases between. There are 13 residues in the CDR3. Germline V lookup: CDR1 SGHDT, CDR2 YYEEEE. The CDR3 DNA is TGTGCCAGCAGCTCGACAGGTTTCGGAGAGCAGTACTTC. Residues: CASSSTGFGEQYF.

This clone was seen just once. The chain employs TRBV19 and TRBJ1-3, with D tentatively TRBD1 (5 bases). Per the germline V gene, CDR1 is LNHDA and CDR2 is SQIVND (reference sequence). This CDR3 is 15 amino acids long. V lost 3 bases and J lost 2, with 11 bases in between. In nucleotides, the CDR3 is TGTGCCAGTAGTATTTCAGGGATCCCTGGAAACACCATATATTTT. It yields the protein CASSISGIPGNTIYF.

The genes are TRBV19 and TRBJ1-6, with D possibly being TRBD1 (6 bases). This CDR3 contains 14 residues. The germline V and J ends were trimmed by 3 bases and 10 bases, with 13 bases remaining between them. The germline CDR1 and CDR2 sequences are LNHDA and SQIVND (reference sequence). This CDR3 reads CASSIAQGDSPLHF. As DNA, the CDR3 is TGTGCCAGTAGTATTGCACAGGGAGACTCACCCCTCCACTTT.

The chain couples TRBV28 to TRBJ1-5; the match to TRBD1 covers 8 bases. Germline CDR1 is MDHEN and CDR2 is SYDVKM. CDR3 length: 14 residues. V dropped 4 bases and J dropped 5; count of bases not matched to a gene: 4. CDR3 bases: TGTGCCAGCAGTTCTGGACAGGGAGATCAGCCCCAGCATTTT. It encodes CASSSGQGDQPQHF.

Note on this clone: This specimen includes other DNA sequences encoding the same CDR3. The chain combines TRBV5-1 with TRBJ1-2; weak D call: TRBD1 (5 bases). Germline CDR1 is SGHRS and CDR2 is YFSETQ. The germline V and J ends were trimmed by 1 base and 2 bases, with 9 bases remaining between them. This CDR3 comprises 14 residues. Written as DNA, the CDR3 is TGCGCCAGCAGCTTGAGTGGGGGGAACTATGGCTACACCTTC. This gives the protein CASSLSGGNYGYTF.

The chain couples TRBV6-5 to TRBJ2-1, with a tentative D call TRBD1 (6 bases). V lost 8 bases to trimming and J lost 3 bases, with 14 bases between them. The CDR3 sequence is 14 residues long. Germline lookup yields CDR1 MNHEY and CDR2 SVGAGI. CDR3 sequence: CASSRTDNYNEQFF. In nucleotides, the CDR3 is TGTGCCAGCTCCCGGACAGACAACTACAATGAGCAGTTCTTC.

The chain is built from TRBV20-1 and TRBJ2-3; the D is unclear. CDR3 length: 10 residues. Germline CDR1 is DFQATT and CDR2 is SNEGSKA (reference sequence). Trimming took off 6 bases at V and 5 bases at J, with 6 bases between the two ends. For the CDR3, the DNA is TGCAGTGCGCCACAAGATACGCAGTATTTT. It yields the protein CSAPQDTQYF.

The chain uses TRBV7-8 and TRBJ2-7, with 7 bases that match TRBD2. Germline values: CDR1 SGHVS, CDR2 FQNEAQ. J gave up 2 bases and V 5 bases, and 3 bases lay outside the gene matches. The CDR3 contains 13 residues. For the CDR3, the DNA is TGTGCCAGCAGCAAGGGACTAACCTACGAGCAGTACTTC. It yields the protein CASSKGLTYEQYF. Looking up the rest from reference TRBV7-8 and TRBJ2-7 gives the full variable domain: GAGVSQSPRYKVAKRGQDVALRCDPISGHVSLFWYQQALGQGPEFLTYFQNEAQLDKSGLPSDRFFAERPEGSVSTLKIQRTQQEDSAVYLCASSKGLTYEQYFGPGTRLTVT.

The V call is TRBV5-1, the J call TRBJ1-1; a possible D gene is TRBD1 (5 bases). Germline lookup yields CDR1 SGHRS and CDR2 YFSETQ. Trimming shortened V by 0 bases and J by 2 bases, and 11 bases separated the two germline ends. The CDR3 extends over 15 amino acids. The CDR3 coding sequence is TGCGCCAGCAGCTTGGAAGCTGGGGCCAACACTGAAGCTTTCTTT. Translating it yields CASSLEAGANTEAFF.

This chain joins TRBV2 and TRBJ1-5, with 7 bases fitting TRBD1. The germline V gene encodes CDR1 SNHLY and CDR2 FYNNEI. The ends lost 4 bases at V and 4 bases at J; junction bases unmatched: 7. The CDR3 is made up of 15 amino acids. Written as DNA, the CDR3 is TGTGCCAGCAGTGTCGACAGGGCGGGGAATCAGCCCCAGCATTTT. It codes for CASSVDRAGNQPQHF. Looking up the rest from reference TRBV2 and TRBJ1-5 gives the full variable domain: EPEVTQTPSHQVTQMGQEVILRCVPISNHLYFYWYRQILGQKVEFLVSFYNNEISEKSEIFDDQFSVERPDGSNFTLKIRSTKLEDSAMYFCASSVDRAGNQPQHFGDGTRLSIL.

The genes are TRBV4-2 and TRBJ2-2, with 8 bases that match TRBD2. Looked up from germline, CDR1 is LGHNA and CDR2 is YNFKEQ. The V and J ends lost 6 bases and 0 bases, in that order; junction bases with no gene match: 9. The length of the CDR3 is 17 residues. This CDR3 is CASRPRSGGPNTGELFF. The CDR3 DNA reads TGTGCCAGCAGGCCTAGATCGGGGGGGCCGAACACCGGGGAGCTGTTTTTT.

The chain combines TRBV5-1 with TRBJ2-2; 7 nucleotides match TRBD2. The CDR3 has 13 residues. V gave up 2 bases and J gave up 6 bases; unmatched junction bases: 1. Germline lookup yields CDR1 SGHRS and CDR2 YFSETQ. The CDR3 DNA reads TGCGCCAGCAGCTTCGGGGGGTCCGGGGAGCTGTTTTTT. Its translation: CASSFGGSGELFF.

DNA of the CDR3: TGTGCCAGCTCACCACCAGGCGGGGGTGAGCAGTTCTTC. Protein sequence: CASSPPGGGEQFF. The rearrangement uses TRBV18 and TRBJ2-1; 7 nucleotides line up with TRBD2. The junction had 2 bases not matched to a gene; V was cut back by 0 bases and J by 9 bases. The CDR3 sequence is 13 residues long. Germline values: CDR1 KGHSH, CDR2 LQKENI. Drawing the rest from reference TRBV18 and TRBJ2-1, the complete variable domain is NAGVMQNPRHLVRRRGQEARLRCSPMKGHSHVYWYRQLPEEGLKFMVYLQKENIIDESGMPKERFSAEFPKEGPSILRIQQVVRGDSAAYFCASSPPGGGEQFFGPGTRLTVL.